Listed below are T cell receptor beta chains from one sample, sequenced in a study of blood T cell repertoires in COVID-19. Repertoires were generated with immunoSEQ multiplex PCR, while TCRdb's copy carries only in-frame clones and drops some. This sample has hundreds of thousands of clones, with about 70% found just once. The sequenced material came from peripheral blood. These receptors came from a woman older than 75 with acute or convalescent COVID-19. Both conserved end residues are part of each CDR3.

V: TRBV19
J: TRBJ1-2
CDR3: CASKSRSLYGYTF

V: TRBV6-6
J: TRBJ1-6
CDR3: CASSLAYTTARSPLHF

V: TRBV2
J: TRBJ2-7
CDR3: CASGGQGTYEQYF

V: TRBV5-5
J: TRBJ2-7
CDR3: CASFETSGSYEQYF

V: TRBV20-1
J: TRBJ2-5
CDR3: CSAAEEETQYF

V: TRBV3-1/TRBV3-2
J: TRBJ1-5
CDR3: CASSQGPGQPQHF

V: TRBV2
J: TRBJ2-7
CDR3: CASRDTAGGGSEQYF

V: TRBV5-1
J: TRBJ2-2
CDR3: CASSFQGATGELFF

V: TRBV6-6
J: TRBJ1-3
CDR3: CASSYRTDLGDTIYF

V: TRBV4-1
J: TRBJ2-3
CDR3: CASSQDGGGGRGVTQYF

V: TRBV6-6
J: TRBJ1-1
CDR3: CASSYVIGTEAFF

V: TRBV2
J: TRBJ2-3
CDR3: CASSPQGYGADTQYF

V: TRBV4-3
J: TRBJ2-1
CDR3: CASSQWTSGHYNEQFF

V: TRBV11-1
J: TRBJ2-2
CDR3: CASSLGLAGTGELFF

V: TRBV27
J: TRBJ1-5
CDR3: CASSLTGSYNQPQHF

V: TRBV5-1
J: TRBJ2-5
CDR3: CASSLGWEKTQYF

V: TRBV6-1
J: TRBJ1-5
CDR3: CASSDLGGSYSNQPQHF

V: TRBV19
J: TRBJ1-2
CDR3: CASARDTHGYTF

V: TRBV19
J: TRBJ1-1
CDR3: CASGPGGDLNTEAFF

V: TRBV3-1/TRBV3-2
J: TRBJ2-1
CDR3: CASSQVGRGASYNEQFF

V: TRBV2
J: TRBJ2-1
CDR3: CASRKTSGSSYNEQFF

V: TRBV3-1/TRBV3-2
J: TRBJ1-4
CDR3: CASSQGGEKLFF